Following are 11 T cell receptor beta chains from one sample sequenced in a study of PD-L1 blockade in urothelial cancer. The time point denotes: peripheral blood 6 weeks after treatment start. Sequencing was performed with immunoSEQ multiplex PCR; in TCRdb, only in-frame clones are kept and a portion is missing. The profile covers about 45,000 clones, with 83% appearing a single time and less than 15% taken by the ten largest. The sequencing used PBMCs, collected around atezolizumab (anti-PD-L1) treatment. The receptors come from a man aged 60 to 75 with urothelial cancer.

V usage is TRBV5-6 and J usage is TRBJ1-5, with a tentative D call TRBD1 (5 bases). Germline lookup yields CDR1 SGHDT and CDR2 YYEEEE. The CDR3 spans 14 residues. Trimming shortened V by 4 bases and J by 7 bases, and 15 bases separated the two germline ends. The CDR3 DNA reads as TGTGCCAGCAGCCCCGGGGCTGGGGGGCAGCCCCAGCATTTT. Its translation is CASSPGAGGQPQHF.

V is TRBV7-3 and J is TRBJ2-2, with D tentatively TRBD1 (5 bases). CDR3 length: 16 residues. V was shortened by 2 bases and J by 0 bases, with 10 bases between the two germline ends. Germline-derived CDR1 and CDR2 are SGHTA and FQGTGA. CDR3 sequence reads: CASSLGAGSNTGELFF. The CDR3 DNA is TGTGCCAGCAGCTTAGGGGCAGGTTCGAACACCGGGGAGCTGTTTTTT.

CDR3 sequence reads: CASSLAGTDNTEAFF. The CDR3 DNA is TGCGCCAGCAGCTTGGCAGGGACAGACAACACTGAAGCTTTCTTT. V gene TRBV5-1 combines with J gene TRBJ1-1; 7 bases agree with TRBD1. Germline V gives CDR1 SGHRS, CDR2 YFSETQ. V lost 0 bases to trimming and J lost 2 bases; unmatched junction nucleotides: 4. The CDR3 is made up of 15 amino acids.

This CDR3 reads CASSLGSGGGYTF. In DNA form, the CDR3 reads TGTGCCAGCAGCTTGGGTTCGGGAGGAGGCTACACCTTC. The chain combines TRBV5-6 with TRBJ1-2; no firm D call. V gave up 0 bases and J gave up 8 bases, with 11 bases separating them. The CDR3 extends over 13 amino acids. From germline, CDR1 is SGHDT and CDR2 YYEEEE.

The rearrangement links TRBV5-6 to TRBJ2-5, with 7 bases aligning to TRBD2. The CDR3 covers 15 residues. From germline, CDR1 is SGHDT and CDR2 YYEEEE. The junction had 8 bases not matched to a gene; V was cut back by 1 base and J by 5 bases. The CDR3 here is CASSLRGEASETQYF. In DNA form, the CDR3 reads TGTGCCAGCAGCTTGCGGGGGGAAGCCTCGGAGACCCAGTACTTC.

The rearrangement links TRBV19 to TRBJ1-2; D might be TRBD1 (6 bases). Germline lookup yields CDR1 LNHDA and CDR2 SQIVND (reference sequence). The CDR3 extends over 15 amino acids. The V gene lost 6 bases and the J gene lost 7 bases, with 21 bases spanning the gap. CDR3 nucleotides: TGTGCCAGTAGGGTCCTCCCGGACAGCTCGTTTGGCTACACCTTC. Translated: CASRVLPDSSFGYTF. The variable domain in full, with the rest retrieved from reference TRBV19 and TRBJ1-2, is DGGITQSPKYLFRKEGQNVTLSCEQNLNHDAMYWYRQDPGQGLRLIYYSQIVNDFQKGDIAEGYSVSREKKESFPLTVTSAQKNPTAFYLCASRVLPDSSFGYTFGSGTRLTVV.

The chain employs TRBV5-1 and TRBJ2-2; 8 positions agree with TRBD1. Germline V gene data show CDR1 as SGHRS and CDR2 as YFSETQ. The CDR3 runs 16 residues. V gave up 3 bases and J gave up 0 bases; unmatched junction bases: 4. The CDR3 DNA is TGCGCCAGCAGCTCTGACAGGGGCCCGAACACCGGGGAGCTGTTTTTT. Translated, it gives CASSSDRGPNTGELFF.

The gene calls are TRBV18 and TRBJ2-6, with a tentative D call TRBD2 (5 bases). This CDR3 region has 15 residues. The germline CDR1 and CDR2 sequences are KGHSH and LQKENI. Trimming pared 2 bases from V and 0 bases from J, leaving 5 bases between. CDR3 coding DNA: TGTGCCAGCTCACCAGGGAGCTCTGGGGCCAACGTCCTGACTTTC. Protein sequence: CASSPGSSGANVLTF.

The chain recombines TRBV5-4 with TRBJ1-6; TRBD1 aligns across 7 bases. The CDR3 extends over 15 amino acids. V lost 0 bases to trimming and J lost 6 bases; unmatched junction nucleotides: 3. Per germline, CDR1 SGHNT and CDR2 YYREEE (reference sequence). This CDR3 is CASSLERQGNSPLHF. In DNA form, the CDR3 reads TGTGCCAGCAGCTTGGAGAGACAGGGTAATTCACCCCTCCACTTT.

Only one count was recorded for this clone. The chain recombines TRBV28 with TRBJ2-2; D gene unclear. Trimming cost V 2 bases and J 7 bases, with 11 bases left between them. The CDR3 has 14 residues. Looked up from germline, CDR1 is MDHEN and CDR2 is SYDVKM. DNA for the CDR3: TGTGCCAGCAGTTTAGGGCAGGCTGGCGGGGAGCTGTTTTTT. Protein product: CASSLGQAGGELFF.

This clone was observed a single time. The CDR3 protein is CSVGQGTETQYF. The CDR3 bases are TGCAGCGTTGGTCAGGGTACGGAGACCCAGTACTTC. The chain carries TRBV29-1 and TRBJ2-5; maybe TRBD1 (5 bases). The CDR3 totals 12 residues. Germline V gene lookup returns CDR1 SQVTM and CDR2 ANQGSEA. V dropped 4 bases and J dropped 5 bases, with 11 bases sitting between them.